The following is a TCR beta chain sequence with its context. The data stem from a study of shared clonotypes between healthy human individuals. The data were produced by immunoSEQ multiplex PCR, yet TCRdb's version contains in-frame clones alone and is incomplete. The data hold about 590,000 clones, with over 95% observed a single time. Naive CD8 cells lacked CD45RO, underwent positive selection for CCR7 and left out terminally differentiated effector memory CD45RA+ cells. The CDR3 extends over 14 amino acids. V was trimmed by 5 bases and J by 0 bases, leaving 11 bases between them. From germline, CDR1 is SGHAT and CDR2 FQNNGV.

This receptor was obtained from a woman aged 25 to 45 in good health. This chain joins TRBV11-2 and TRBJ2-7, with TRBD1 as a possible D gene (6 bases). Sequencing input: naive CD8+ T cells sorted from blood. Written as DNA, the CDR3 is TGTGCCAGCAGCCCCCGGGACAACTCCTACGAGCAGTACTTC. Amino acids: CASSPRDNSYEQYF.